This T cell receptor beta chain was documented in a study of radiotherapy plus CTLA-4 blockade in lung cancer. General observations from the study: TCR clones of tumor origin grew in blood after radiotherapy plus ipilimumab.

Method: immunoSEQ multiplex PCR; TCRdb's copy keeps in-frame clones and lacks some. Here the sample spans roughly 93,000 clones, around four fifths being singletons. About this clone itself: The antigen is unknown.

The CDR3 has 14 amino acids. CDR1 and CDR2 (germline): MNHEY, SVGAGI. Germline trimming cut 6 bases from V and 5 bases from J; bases unmatched to any gene: 6. The receptor was isolated from a human donor with non-small cell lung cancer who had a partial response to radiotherapy plus ipilimumab. Sample: peripheral blood, taken from a patient treated with radiotherapy plus ipilimumab. The chain combines TRBV6-5 with TRBJ1-5, with TRBD1 matching 8 bases. The CDR3 DNA reads TGTGCCAGCAGCCAGGACAGGGTTTATCAGCCCCAGCATTTT. Protein product: CASSQDRVYQPQHF.